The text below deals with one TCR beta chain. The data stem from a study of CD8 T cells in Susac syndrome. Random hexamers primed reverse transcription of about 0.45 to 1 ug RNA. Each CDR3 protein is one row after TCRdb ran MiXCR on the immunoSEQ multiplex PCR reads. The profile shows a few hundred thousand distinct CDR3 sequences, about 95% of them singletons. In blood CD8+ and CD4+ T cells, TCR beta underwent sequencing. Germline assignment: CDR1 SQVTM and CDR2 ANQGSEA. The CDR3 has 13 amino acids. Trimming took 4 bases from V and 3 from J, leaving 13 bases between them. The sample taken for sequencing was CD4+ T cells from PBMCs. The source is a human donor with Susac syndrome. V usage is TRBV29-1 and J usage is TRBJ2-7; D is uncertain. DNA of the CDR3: TGCAGCGTTGGTGCCAGGCTCAGCTACGAGCAGTACTTC. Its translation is CSVGARLSYEQYF.